Following are 7 T cell receptor beta chains from one sample sequenced in a study of neurological immune-mediated disorders. TCRdb analysed the 5' RACE reads with MiXCR anew, one entry per CDR3 protein. Of more than 15,000 distinct CDR3 sequences listed, 14% are singletons. The sequencing sample was made of CD4+ T cells from blood. Receptors were obtained from a woman aged 55-70 years with HTLV-1-associated myelopathy (HAM/TSP).

CDR3 amino acids: CASPGGGELAYGYTF. CDR3 DNA: TGCGCCAGCCCCGGGGGGGGAGAACTTGCATATGGCTACACCTTC. The chain links TRBV5-1 to TRBJ1-2, with D possibly matching TRBD1 (5 bases). The CDR3 contains 15 residues. Looked up from germline, CDR1 is SGHRS and CDR2 is YFSETQ. V lost 7 bases and J lost 5, with 21 bases in between.

This clonotype occurred many times. The chain recombines TRBV7-2 with TRBJ2-3; D unresolved. The CDR3 has 12 residues. V was shortened by 1 base and J by 3 bases, with 2 bases between the two germline ends. The germline V gene encodes CDR1 SGHTA and CDR2 FQGNSA. CDR3: CASSLDTDTQYF. Here the CDR3 DNA reads TGTGCCAGCAGCTTAGATACAGATACGCAGTATTTT. The full variable domain, its missing parts supplied by reference TRBV7-2 and TRBJ2-3, is GAGVSQSPSNKVTEKGKDVELRCDPISGHTALYWYRQSLGQGLEFLIYFQGNSAPDKSGLPSDRFSAERTGGSVSTLTIQRTQQEDSAVYLCASSLDTDTQYFGPGTRLTVL.

This clonotype qualifies as large (0.1 to 1%). The chain links TRBV12-3 or TRBV12-4 to TRBJ1-5; D gene uncertain. CDR3 length equals 15 residues. V shed 3 bases and J shed 4 bases, with 13 bases lying between them. CDR3 loop: CASSLKGIGNQPQHF. The CDR3 bases are TGTGCCAGCAGTTTGAAAGGTATCGGGAATCAGCCCCAGCATTTT.

This clonotype was seen at least ten times. The V and J genes are TRBV5-1 and TRBJ2-7, with D maybe TRBD1 (6 bases). The CDR3 runs to 15 residues. The germline gives CDR1 SGHRS, CDR2 YFSETQ. Trimming shortened V by 0 bases and J by 1 base, and 11 bases separated the two germline ends. As DNA, the CDR3 is TGCGCCAGCAGCTTGGAGAACAGGGTTTCCTACGAGCAGTACTTC. Translated: CASSLENRVSYEQYF. The full variable domain, rest sourced from reference TRBV5-1 and TRBJ2-7, is KAGVTQTPRYLIKTRGQQVTLSCSPISGHRSVSWYQQTPGQGLQFLFEYFSETQRNKGNFPGRFSGRQFSNSRSEMNVSTLELGDSALYLCASSLENRVSYEQYFGPGTRLTVT.

This chain links TRBV20-1 with TRBJ1-2; TRBD1 aligns across 8 bases. The J segment lost 0 bases and the V segment lost 5 bases, leaving 14 bases of the junction unmatched. Germline CDR1 and CDR2: DFQATT and SNEGSKA (reference sequence). The CDR3 has 17 amino acids. CDR3 sequence: CSAFPGTGNPSNYGYTF. The CDR3 DNA sequence: TGCAGTGCTTTTCCAGGGACAGGCAACCCTTCTAACTATGGCTACACCTTC.

The CDR3 is CASSQPYTSGGVTDTQYF. As DNA, the CDR3 is TGTGCCAGCAGCCAACCCTACACTAGCGGGGGGGTCACAGATACGCAGTATTTT. The chain couples TRBV3-1 to TRBJ2-3, with 13 positions matching TRBD2. The trim removed 2 bases at V and 2 bases at J, leaving 7 bases unmatched. The germline V gene encodes CDR1 LGHDT and CDR2 YNNKEL (reference sequence). CDR3 length: 18 residues.

On this clonotype itself: At one boundary the junction diverges from the germline segment, which might be a read error. This chain connects TRBV6-5 to TRBJ1-2; TRBD1 matches 10 bases. CDR1 and CDR2 (germline): MNHEY, SVGAGI. The CDR3 is 15 amino acids. CDR3 DNA: TGTGTCAGCCGGGGCTTGGGACAGGGGCCCTATGGCTACACCTTC. As protein: CVSRGLGQGPYGYTF.